This section outlines one T cell receptor beta chain sequence together with its context. What it recognizes is unknown. The sample originates from a study of T cell responses to AZD1222 COVID-19 vaccine. Background on the study: Second-dose intervals near 4 or 12 weeks were combined.

The CDR3 consists of 12 residues. Germline V CDR1 and CDR2: LGHDT, YNNKEL (reference sequence). Deletions cut 3 bases from V and 4 bases from J, with 6 bases between. Libraries were prepared by immunoSEQ multiplex PCR; TCRdb keeps only in-frame clonotypes and omits some of them. The data show around 190,000 clones, approximately 92% seen once. General study results and limits: Clonal diversity may have been underestimated in mostly white British donors. Spike was spanned by vaccine-associated CD4 TCRs, with dominance at 160-218 and 743-854. Spike-specific TCR breadth and depth both grew after two AZD1222 doses.

The chain combines TRBV3-1 (or the pseudogene TRBV3-2) with TRBJ1-2; no clear D. The sample consisted of peripheral blood, taken on day 0 of AZD1222 vaccination. This receptor was identified in an adult in good health. CDR3 bases: TGTGCCAGCAGCCAGGCCCTCTATGGCTACACCTTC. It translates to CASSQALYGYTF.